The subject of this entry is one T cell receptor (beta chain). Its antigen remains unidentified. This sample is part of a study of blood T cells in healthy people across ages. Study-level background: Template switching caught about one barcoded beta molecule for each two T cells. Study-wide results and limits: Relative to aged donors, long-lived donors carried more naive CD4+ cells and displayed higher diversity.

Through a sample-barcoded 5' primer and a J-beta primer mix, a second PCR was run for 7 to 11 cycles. Each cDNA molecule carried a tag from a template-switch adaptor that contained 12 random nucleotides. TCRdb re-called the 5' RACE reads with MiXCR, one entry per CDR3 protein. The sample carries about 1.7 million distinct CDR3 sequences, roughly 28% recorded once. There are 14 residues in the CDR3. Germline V gene data show CDR1 as MNHEY and CDR2 as SVGAGI. V was shortened by 6 bases and J by 0 bases, with 8 bases between the two germline ends. This clonotype was sampled from a woman under 40 in good health. The chain couples TRBV6-5 to TRBJ2-2; D gene unclear. Material for sequencing was blood. The CDR3 loop reads CASRRRANTGELFF. CDR3 nucleotide sequence: TGTGCCAGCAGGAGAAGGGCGAACACCGGGGAGCTGTTTTTT.